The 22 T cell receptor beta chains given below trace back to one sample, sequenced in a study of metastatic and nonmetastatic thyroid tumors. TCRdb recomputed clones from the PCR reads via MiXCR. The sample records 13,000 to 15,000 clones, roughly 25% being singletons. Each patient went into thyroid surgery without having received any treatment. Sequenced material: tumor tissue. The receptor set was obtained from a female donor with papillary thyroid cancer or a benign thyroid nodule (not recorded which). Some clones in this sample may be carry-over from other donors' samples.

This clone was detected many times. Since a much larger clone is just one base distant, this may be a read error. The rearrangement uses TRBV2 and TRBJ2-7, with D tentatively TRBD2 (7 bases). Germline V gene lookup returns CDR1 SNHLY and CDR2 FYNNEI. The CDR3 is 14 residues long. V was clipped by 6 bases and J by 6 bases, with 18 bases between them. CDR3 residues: CASSQNGGLCEQYF. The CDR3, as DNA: TGTGCCAGCAGCCAAAACGGGGGGCTTTGCGAGCAGTACTTC.

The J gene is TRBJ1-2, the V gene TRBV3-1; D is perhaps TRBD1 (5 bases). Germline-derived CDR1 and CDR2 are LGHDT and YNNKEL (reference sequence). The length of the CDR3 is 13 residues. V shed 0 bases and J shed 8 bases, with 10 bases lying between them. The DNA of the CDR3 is TGTGCCAGCAGCCAAGATGAGAGGGGAGGCTACACCTTC. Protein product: CASSQDERGGYTF.

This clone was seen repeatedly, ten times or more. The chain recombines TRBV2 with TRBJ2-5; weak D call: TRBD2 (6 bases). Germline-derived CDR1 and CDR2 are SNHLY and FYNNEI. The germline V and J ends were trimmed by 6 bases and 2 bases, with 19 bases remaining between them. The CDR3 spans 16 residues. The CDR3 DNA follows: TGTGCCAGCAGCCGCTACCCTCCGGAGGGACAAGAGACCCAGTACTTC. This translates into CASSRYPPEGQETQYF. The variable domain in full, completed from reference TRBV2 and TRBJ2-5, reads EPEVTQTPSHQVTQMGQEVILRCVPISNHLYFYWYRQILGQKVEFLVSFYNNEISEKSEIFDDQFSVERPDGSNFTLKIRSTKLEDSAMYFCASSRYPPEGQETQYFGPGTRLLVL.

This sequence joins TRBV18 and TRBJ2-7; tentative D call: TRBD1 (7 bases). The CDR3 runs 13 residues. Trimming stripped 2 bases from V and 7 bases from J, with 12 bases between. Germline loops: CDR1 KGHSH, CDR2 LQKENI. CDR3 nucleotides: TGTGCCAGCTCACCATCGCGGGACAGAGAGCAGTACTTC. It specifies CASSPSRDREQYF.

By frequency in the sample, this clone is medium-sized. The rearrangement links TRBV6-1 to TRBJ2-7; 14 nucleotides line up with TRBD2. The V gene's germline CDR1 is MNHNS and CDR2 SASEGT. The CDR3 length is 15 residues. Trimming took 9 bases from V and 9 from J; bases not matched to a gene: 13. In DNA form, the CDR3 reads TGTGCCAGTCGTACCCCCGGGACTAGCGGGAGCGTGCAGTACTTC. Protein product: CASRTPGTSGSVQYF.

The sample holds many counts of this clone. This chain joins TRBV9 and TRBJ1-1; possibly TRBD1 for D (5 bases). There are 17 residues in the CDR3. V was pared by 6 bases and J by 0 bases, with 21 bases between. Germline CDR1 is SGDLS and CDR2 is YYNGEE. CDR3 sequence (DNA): TGTGCCAGCAACGATATACGGGGGTTGGGGATGAACACTGAAGCTTTCTTT. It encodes CASNDIRGLGMNTEAFF.

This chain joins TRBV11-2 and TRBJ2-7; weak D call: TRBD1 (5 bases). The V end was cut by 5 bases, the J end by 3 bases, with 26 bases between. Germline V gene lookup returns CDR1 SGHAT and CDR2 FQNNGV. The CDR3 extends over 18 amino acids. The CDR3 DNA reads TGTGCCAGCAGCCCCAATAGAAGAGCGCGTGGGGCCGTCTACGAGCAGTACTTC. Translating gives CASSPNRRARGAVYEQYF.

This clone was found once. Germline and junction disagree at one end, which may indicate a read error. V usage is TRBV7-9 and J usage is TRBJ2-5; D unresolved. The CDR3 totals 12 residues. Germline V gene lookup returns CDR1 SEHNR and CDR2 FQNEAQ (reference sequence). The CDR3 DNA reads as TGTGCCAGCAGCTTGTACCAAGATACCCAGTACTTC. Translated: CASSLYQDTQYF.

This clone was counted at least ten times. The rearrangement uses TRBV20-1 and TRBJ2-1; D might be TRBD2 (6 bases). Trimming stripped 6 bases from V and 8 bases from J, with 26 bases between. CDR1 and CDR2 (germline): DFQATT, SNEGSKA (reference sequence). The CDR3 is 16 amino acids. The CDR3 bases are TGCAGTGCCCCACGGGGGTACTCCGGGACGGGGCATGAGCAGTTCTTC. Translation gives CSAPRGYSGTGHEQFF.

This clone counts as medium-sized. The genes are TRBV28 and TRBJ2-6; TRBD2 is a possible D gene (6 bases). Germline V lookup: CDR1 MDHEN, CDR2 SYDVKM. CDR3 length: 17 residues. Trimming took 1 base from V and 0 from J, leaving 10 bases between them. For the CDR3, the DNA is TGTGCCAGCAGTTTATTGGGAGGTAACTCTGGGGCCAACGTCCTGACTTTC. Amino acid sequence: CASSLLGGNSGANVLTF.

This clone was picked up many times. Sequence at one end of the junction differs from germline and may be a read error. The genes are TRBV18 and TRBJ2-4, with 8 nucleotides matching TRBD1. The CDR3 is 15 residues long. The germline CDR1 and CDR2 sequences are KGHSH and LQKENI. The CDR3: CAGSPRDRAKNIQYF. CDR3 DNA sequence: TGTGCCGGCTCACCCCGGGACAGGGCCAAAAACATTCAGTACTTC.

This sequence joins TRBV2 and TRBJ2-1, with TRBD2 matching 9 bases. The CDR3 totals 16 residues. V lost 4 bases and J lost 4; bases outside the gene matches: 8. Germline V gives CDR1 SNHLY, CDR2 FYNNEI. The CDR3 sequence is CASSGSAGGGYNEQFF. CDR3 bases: TGTGCCAGCAGTGGCTCAGCGGGAGGTGGTTACAATGAGCAGTTCTTC.

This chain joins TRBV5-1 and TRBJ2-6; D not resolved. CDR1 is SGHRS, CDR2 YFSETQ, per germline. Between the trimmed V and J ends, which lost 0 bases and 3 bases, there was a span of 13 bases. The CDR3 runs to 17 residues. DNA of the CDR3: TGCGCCAGCAGCTTGGGGGTTGGGGTATATGGGGCCAACGTCCTGACTTTC. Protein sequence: CASSLGVGVYGANVLTF.

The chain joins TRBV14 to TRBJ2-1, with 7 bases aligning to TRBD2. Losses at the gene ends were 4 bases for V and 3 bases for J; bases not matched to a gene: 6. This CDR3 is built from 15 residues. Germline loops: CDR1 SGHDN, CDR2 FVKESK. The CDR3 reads CASSLETSLYNEQFF. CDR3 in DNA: TGTGCCAGCAGCCTTGAGACTAGCCTCTACAATGAGCAGTTCTTC.

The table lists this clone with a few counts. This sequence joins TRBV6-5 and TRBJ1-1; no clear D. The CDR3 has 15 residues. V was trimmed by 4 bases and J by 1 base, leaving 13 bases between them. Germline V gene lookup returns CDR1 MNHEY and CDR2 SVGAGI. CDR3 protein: CASSLFRHQNTEAFF. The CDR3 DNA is TGTGCCAGCAGTTTATTCCGACACCAGAACACTGAAGCTTTCTTT.

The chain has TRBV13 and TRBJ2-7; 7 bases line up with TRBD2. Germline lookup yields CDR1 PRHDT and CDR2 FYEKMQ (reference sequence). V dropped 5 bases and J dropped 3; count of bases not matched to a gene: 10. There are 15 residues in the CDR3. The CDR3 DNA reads TGTGCCAGCAGCGGTACTAGCGAGGTTATCTACGAGCAGTACTTC. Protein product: CASSGTSEVIYEQYF.

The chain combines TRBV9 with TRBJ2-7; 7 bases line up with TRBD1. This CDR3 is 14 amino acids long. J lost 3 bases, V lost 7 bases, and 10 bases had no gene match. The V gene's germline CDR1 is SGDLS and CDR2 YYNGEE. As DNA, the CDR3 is TGTGCCAGCTCACCAGGGACAGCAATCTACGAGCAGTACTTC. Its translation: CASSPGTAIYEQYF.

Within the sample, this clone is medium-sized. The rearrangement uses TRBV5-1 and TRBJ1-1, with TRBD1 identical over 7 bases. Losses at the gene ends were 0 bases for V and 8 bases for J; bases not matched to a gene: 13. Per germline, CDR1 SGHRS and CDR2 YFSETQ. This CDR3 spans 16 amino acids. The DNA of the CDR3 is TGCGCCAGCAGCTTGGGTGGGACAGCCGGAGTTTGGGAAGCTTTCTTT. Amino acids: CASSLGGTAGVWEAFF.

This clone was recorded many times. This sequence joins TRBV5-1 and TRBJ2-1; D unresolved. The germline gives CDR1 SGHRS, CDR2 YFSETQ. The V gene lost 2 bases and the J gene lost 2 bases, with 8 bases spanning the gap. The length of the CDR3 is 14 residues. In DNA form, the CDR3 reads TGCGCCAGCAGCTTACAAGAGACCTACAATGAGCAGTTCTTC. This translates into CASSLQETYNEQFF. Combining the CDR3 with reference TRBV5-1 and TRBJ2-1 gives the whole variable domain KAGVTQTPRYLIKTRGQQVTLSCSPISGHRSVSWYQQTPGQGLQFLFEYFSETQRNKGNFPGRFSGRQFSNSRSEMNVSTLELGDSALYLCASSLQETYNEQFFGPGTRLTVL.

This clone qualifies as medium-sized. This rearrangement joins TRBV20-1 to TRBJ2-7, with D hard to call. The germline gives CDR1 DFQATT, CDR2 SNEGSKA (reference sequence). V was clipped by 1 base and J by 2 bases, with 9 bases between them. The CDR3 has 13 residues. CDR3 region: CSARATVAYEQYF. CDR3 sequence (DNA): TGCAGTGCTAGAGCAACAGTAGCCTACGAGCAGTACTTC.

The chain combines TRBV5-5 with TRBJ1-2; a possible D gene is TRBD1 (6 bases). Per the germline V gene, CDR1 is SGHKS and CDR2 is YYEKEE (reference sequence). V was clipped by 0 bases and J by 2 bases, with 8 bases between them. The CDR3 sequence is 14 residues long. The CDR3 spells CASSLAGANYGYTF. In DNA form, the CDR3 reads TGTGCCAGCAGCTTGGCAGGGGCCAACTATGGCTACACCTTC. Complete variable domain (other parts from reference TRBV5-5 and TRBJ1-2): DAGVTQSPTHLIKTRGQQVTLRCSPISGHKSVSWYQQVLGQGPQFIFQYYEKEERGRGNFPDRFSARQFPNYSSELNVNALLLGDSALYLCASSLAGANYGYTFGSGTRLTVV.

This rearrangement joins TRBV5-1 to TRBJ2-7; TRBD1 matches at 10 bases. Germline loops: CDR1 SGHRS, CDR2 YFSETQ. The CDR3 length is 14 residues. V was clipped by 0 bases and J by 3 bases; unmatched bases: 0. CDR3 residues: CASSLGTGGYEQYF. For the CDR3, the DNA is TGCGCCAGCAGCTTGGGGACAGGGGGCTACGAGCAGTACTTC.